This is a list of T cell receptor beta chains from one sample in a study of blood T cell repertoires in COVID-19. The table came from immunoSEQ multiplex PCR; TCRdb's copy has only in-frame clones and leaves some out. The sample carries about 210,000 clones, around four fifths recorded once. Sequenced input: peripheral blood. These receptors all come from a man in his forties or fifties with active or convalescent COVID-19. CDR3s include the opening cysteine and the closing phenylalanine or tryptophan.

cdr3_length	v_call	j_call	cdr3_aa
13	TRBV7-9	TRBJ1-2	CASSLRDTDGYTF
14	TRBV5-1	TRBJ2-7	CASSTPGQGVEQYF
15	TRBV30	TRBJ2-2	CAWTWTGPNTGELFF
14	TRBV9	TRBJ1-6	CASSAQGNNSPLHF
15	TRBV5-1	TRBJ2-3	CASSYAGARTDTQYF
13	TRBV2	TRBJ1-3	CASMLEGGSTIYF
15	TRBV29-1	TRBJ2-7	CSVAHRAGLDDEQYF
16	TRBV7-6	TRBJ1-1	CASSKALTGRNTEAFF
15	TRBV6-1	TRBJ2-1	CASSETRQGAGEQFF
11	TRBV29-1	TRBJ2-7	CSVGRSYEQYF
14	TRBV2	TRBJ2-3	CASSEQGSTDTQYF
15	TRBV25-1	TRBJ2-1	CASSVASGDNNEQFF
14	TRBV5-1	TRBJ2-3	CASSLSPGVDTQYF
16	TRBV6-2/TRBV6-3	TRBJ2-3	CASSHLLAGSTDTQYF
16	TRBV24-1	TRBJ2-3	CATSAVAGRGTDTQYF
15	TRBV6-5	TRBJ2-3	CASCTAGGFTDTQYF
15	TRBV30	TRBJ1-1	CAWSPGHLISAEAFF
15	TRBV5-1	TRBJ2-7	CASSLAGPVGYEQYF
14	TRBV5-5	TRBJ1-5	CASSPGTGTQPQHF
15	TRBV19	TRBJ2-7	CASSPSGGSTYEQYF
17	TRBV5-6	TRBJ1-6	CASSLSGQGGYNSPLHF
15	TRBV6-1	TRBJ1-3	CASSDPRGLGNTIYF
17	TRBV18	TRBJ1-5	CASSPRAGERYNQPQHF
17	TRBV5-6	TRBJ2-3	CASSLVTGDLSRDTQYF
16	TRBV5-1	TRBJ2-1	CASSGWTSGRSNEQFF
14	TRBV29-1	TRBJ2-1	CSVARGSGDNEQFF
13	TRBV30	TRBJ2-3	CAWSVLQGDTQYF
11	TRBV21-1	TRBJ1-5	CASSTYQPQHF
15	TRBV5-4	TRBJ2-5	CASSAPGTAQETQYF
15	TRBV18	TRBJ2-2	CASSPTGGNTGELFF
18	TRBV11-2	TRBJ1-2	CASSLTPRVDSATYGYTF
15	TRBV19	TRBJ1-4	CASSIRRGEGEKLFF
13	TRBV5-1	TRBJ2-5	CASSLDARGYQYF
14	TRBV5-1	TRBJ2-7	CASRVGTGGHEQYF
15	TRBV20-1	TRBJ2-3	CSASGTSGREDTQYF
16	TRBV5-1	TRBJ2-5	CASSQGTSGGGETQYF
15	TRBV11-2	TRBJ2-7	CASSLLLAEHYEQYF
15	TRBV5-4	TRBJ2-7	CASSFGGGSSYEQYF
14	TRBV29-1	TRBJ1-4	CSVEEGRGHEKLFF
14	TRBV9	TRBJ2-7	CASSVALAGGPVDF
13	TRBV25-1	TRBJ2-7	CASSVTGTYEQYF